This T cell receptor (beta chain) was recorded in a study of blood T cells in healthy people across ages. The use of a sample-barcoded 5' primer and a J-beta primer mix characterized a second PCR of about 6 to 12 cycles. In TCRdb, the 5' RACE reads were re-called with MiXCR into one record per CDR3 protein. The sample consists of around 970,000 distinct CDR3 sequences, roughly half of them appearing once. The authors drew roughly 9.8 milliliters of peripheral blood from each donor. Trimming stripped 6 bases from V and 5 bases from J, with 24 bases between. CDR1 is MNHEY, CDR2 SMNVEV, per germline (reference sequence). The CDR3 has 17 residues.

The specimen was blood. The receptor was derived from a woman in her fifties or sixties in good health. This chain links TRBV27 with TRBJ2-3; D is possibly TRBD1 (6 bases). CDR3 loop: CASRSVLGAPLGDTQYF. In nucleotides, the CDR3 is TGTGCCAGCAGATCCGTGCTGGGGGCCCCCTTGGGAGATACGCAGTATTTT.